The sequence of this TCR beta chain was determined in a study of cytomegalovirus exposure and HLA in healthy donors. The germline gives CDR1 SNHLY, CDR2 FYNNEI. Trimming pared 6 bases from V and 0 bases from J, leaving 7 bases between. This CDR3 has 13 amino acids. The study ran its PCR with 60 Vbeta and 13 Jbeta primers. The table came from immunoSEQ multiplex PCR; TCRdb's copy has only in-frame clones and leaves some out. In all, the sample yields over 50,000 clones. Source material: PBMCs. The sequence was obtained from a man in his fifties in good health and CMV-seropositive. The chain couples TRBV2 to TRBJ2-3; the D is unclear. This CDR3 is CASSVESTDTQYF. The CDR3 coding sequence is TGTGCCAGCAGCGTTGAGAGCACAGATACGCAGTATTTT.